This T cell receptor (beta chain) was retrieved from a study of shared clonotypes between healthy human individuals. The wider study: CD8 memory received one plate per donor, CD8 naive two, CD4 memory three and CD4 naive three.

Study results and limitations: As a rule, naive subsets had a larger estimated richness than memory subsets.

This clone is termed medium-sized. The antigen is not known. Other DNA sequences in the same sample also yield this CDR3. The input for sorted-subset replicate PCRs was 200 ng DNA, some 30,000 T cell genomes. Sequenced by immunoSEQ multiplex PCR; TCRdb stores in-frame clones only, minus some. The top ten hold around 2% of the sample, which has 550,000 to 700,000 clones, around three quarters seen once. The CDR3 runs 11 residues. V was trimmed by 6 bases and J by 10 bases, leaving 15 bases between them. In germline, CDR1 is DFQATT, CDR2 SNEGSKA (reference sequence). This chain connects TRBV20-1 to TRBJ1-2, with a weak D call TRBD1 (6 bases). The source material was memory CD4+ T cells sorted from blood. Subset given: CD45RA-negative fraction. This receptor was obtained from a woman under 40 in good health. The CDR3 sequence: CSASRQVSYTF. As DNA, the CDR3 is TGCAGTGCCTCAAGACAGGTCTCCTACACCTTC.